The present TCR beta chain was sequenced within a study of cytomegalovirus exposure and HLA in healthy donors. PCR used 60 Vbeta primers and 13 Jbeta primers. Sequencing was performed with immunoSEQ multiplex PCR; in TCRdb, only in-frame clones are kept and a portion is missing. Of about 150,000 clones in the sample, around 79% are singletons; the top ten hold roughly 3.6%. The germline V gene has CDR1 SGHVS and CDR2 FNYEAQ. The CDR3 is 16 amino acids. The junction had 6 bases not matched to a gene; V was cut back by 1 base and J by 4 bases. The sequence was obtained from a human donor in good health. This chain links TRBV7-6 with TRBJ2-1, with 8 nucleotides matching TRBD2. The sample consisted of PBMCs. The CDR3 DNA reads as TGTGCCAGCAGCTTAGAAGGTAGCGGGGAGTACAATGAGCAGTTCTTC. Translated: CASSLEGSGEYNEQFF. Supplemented by reference TRBV7-6 and TRBJ2-1, the full variable domain reads GAGVSQSPRYKVTKRGQDVALRCDPISGHVSLYWYRQALGQGPEFLTYFNYEAQQDKSGLPNDRFSAERPEGSISTLTIQRTEQRDSAMYRCASSLEGSGEYNEQFFGPGTRLTVL.